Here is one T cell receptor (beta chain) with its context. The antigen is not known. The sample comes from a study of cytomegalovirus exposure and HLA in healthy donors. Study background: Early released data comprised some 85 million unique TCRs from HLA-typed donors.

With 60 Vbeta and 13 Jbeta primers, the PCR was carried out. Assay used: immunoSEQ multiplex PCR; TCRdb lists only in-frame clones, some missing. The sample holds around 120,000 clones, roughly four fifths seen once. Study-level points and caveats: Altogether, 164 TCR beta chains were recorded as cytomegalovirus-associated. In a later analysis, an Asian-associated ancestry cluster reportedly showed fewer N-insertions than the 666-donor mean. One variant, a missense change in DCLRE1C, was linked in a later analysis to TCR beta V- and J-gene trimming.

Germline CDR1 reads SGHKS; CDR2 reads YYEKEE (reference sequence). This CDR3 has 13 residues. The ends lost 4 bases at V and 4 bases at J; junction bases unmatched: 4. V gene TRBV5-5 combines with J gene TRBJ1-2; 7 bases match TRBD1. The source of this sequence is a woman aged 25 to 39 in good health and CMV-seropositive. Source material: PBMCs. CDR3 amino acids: CASSKGQTYGYTF. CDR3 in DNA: TGTGCCAGCAGCAAGGGACAGACCTATGGCTACACCTTC.